Each of the 29 T cell receptor beta chains below was sequenced from the same sample in a study of cytomegalovirus exposure and HLA in healthy donors. PCR employed 60 Vbeta and 13 Jbeta primers. Assay: immunoSEQ multiplex PCR; the TCRdb copy retains only in-frame clones and omits some. Of roughly 90,000 clones listed, over 75% are singletons. Source material: PBMCs. The source is a young man in good health and CMV-seronegative.

The V call is TRBV15, the J call TRBJ1-6, with D tentatively TRBD1 (6 bases). Germline values: CDR1 LNHNV, CDR2 YYDKDF (reference sequence). V was clipped by 3 bases and J by 6 bases, with 12 bases between them. CDR3 size: 15 residues. In DNA, the CDR3 is TGTGCCACCAGCAGCGGGACAACGTCTAATTCACCCCTCCACTTT. It is translated as CATSSGTTSNSPLHF.

This clone was counted between two and nine times. This chain connects TRBV10-1 to TRBJ1-1; 7 bases line up with TRBD1. The length of the CDR3 is 13 residues. The germline gives CDR1 WNHNN, CDR2 SYGVQD (reference sequence). Trimming at V came to 8 bases and at J to 1 base, leaving 4 bases not matched to a gene. As DNA, the CDR3 is TGCGCCAGCTCCGGGACAGCGAACACTGAAGCTTTCTTT. This translates into CASSGTANTEAFF.

This chain's CDR3 is CASSSRTGNTIYF. As DNA, the CDR3 is TGTGCCAGTAGTAGCAGAACTGGAAACACCATATATTTT. This sequence joins TRBV19 and TRBJ1-3; D unresolved. V lost 4 bases and J lost 2, with 6 bases in between. This CDR3 has 13 amino acids. Germline V gives CDR1 LNHDA, CDR2 SQIVND (reference sequence).

The genes are TRBV7-2 and TRBJ2-7; a possible D gene is TRBD2 (6 bases). Trimming took off 5 bases at V and 3 bases at J, with 17 bases between the two ends. The CDR3 extends over 15 amino acids. Germline V gene sequence: CDR1 SGHTA, CDR2 FQGNSA. For the CDR3, the DNA is TGTGCCAGCAGCCCATTCGAGGGAGGACTCTACGAGCAGTACTTC. Its translation is CASSPFEGGLYEQYF.

This sequence joins TRBV28 and TRBJ2-7; maybe TRBD1 (5 bases). Between the trimmed V and J ends, which lost 5 bases and 3 bases, there was a span of 17 bases. This CDR3 spans 15 amino acids. Germline V gene sequence: CDR1 MDHEN, CDR2 SYDVKM. The CDR3 sequence: CASSPSFRQYYEQYF. For the CDR3, the DNA is TGTGCCAGCAGTCCCTCATTTAGACAGTACTACGAGCAGTACTTC.

The chain uses TRBV4-2 and TRBJ2-2, with 8 bases aligning to TRBD2. Losses at the gene ends were 1 base for V and 2 bases for J; bases not matched to a gene: 9. The CDR3 has 18 amino acids. Germline CDR1 is LGHNA and CDR2 is YNFKEQ. Written as DNA, the CDR3 is TGTGCCAGCAGCCAAGTACTCGAGCGGGGGAGAAACACCGGGGAGCTGTTTTTT. Its protein is CASSQVLERGRNTGELFF.

The genes are TRBV10-3 and TRBJ2-1; TRBD2 matches 9 bases. The junction had 6 bases not matched to a gene; V was cut back by 4 bases and J by 5 bases. This CDR3 is built from 15 residues. The germline V gene encodes CDR1 ENHRY and CDR2 SYGVKD. This chain's CDR3 is CAISVSSGVNNEQFF. The CDR3 DNA sequence: TGTGCCATCAGTGTGTCTAGCGGGGTTAACAATGAGCAGTTCTTC.

The chain carries TRBV5-1 and TRBJ2-3; D unresolved. The CDR3 spans 14 residues. Germline V gene lookup returns CDR1 SGHRS and CDR2 YFSETQ. Between the trimmed V and J ends, which lost 2 bases and 3 bases, there was a span of 10 bases. DNA for the CDR3: TGCGCCAGCAGCTTTGTACAAGTAACAGATACGCAGTATTTT. Translation gives CASSFVQVTDTQYF.

The V gene is TRBV27, the J gene TRBJ2-5; 7 nucleotides align to TRBD1. V lost 5 bases to trimming and J lost 5 bases; unmatched junction nucleotides: 8. The CDR3 contains 14 residues. Germline assignment: CDR1 MNHEY and CDR2 SMNVEV (reference sequence). The CDR3 region has the DNA TGTGCCAGCAGTACGCGACAGGGAAGCGAGACCCAGTACTTC. Its translation: CASSTRQGSETQYF.

This rearrangement joins TRBV5-1 to TRBJ1-5; 10 bases map to TRBD1. The CDR3 runs 15 residues. The V segment lost 3 bases and the J segment 9 bases; nucleotides outside the gene matches: 9. Germline values: CDR1 SGHRS, CDR2 YFSETQ. CDR3 region: CASSSGGTGDGPQHF. Here the CDR3 DNA reads TGCGCCAGCAGCTCAGGAGGGACAGGGGATGGGCCCCAGCATTTT.

In nucleotides, the CDR3 is TGCGCCAGCAGCCAAGATGGGACAGTAACAGATACGCAGTATTTT. This translates into CASSQDGTVTDTQYF. The chain has TRBV4-1 and TRBJ2-3, with 7 bases aligning to TRBD1. The germline gives CDR1 MGHRA, CDR2 YSYEKL. V trimming: 0 bases; J trimming: 3 bases; junction bases outside the gene matches: 3. This CDR3 region has 15 residues.

This chain joins TRBV2 and TRBJ1-5, with 8 bases lining up with TRBD1. With 3 bases clipped from V and 7 bases from J, the junction kept 5 bases outside the gene matches. Germline V gene lookup returns CDR1 SNHLY and CDR2 FYNNEI. This CDR3 contains 14 residues. The CDR3 here is CASSDRTGRQPQHF. Written as DNA, the CDR3 is TGTGCCAGCAGTGACCGGACAGGGCGGCAGCCCCAGCATTTT. The full variable domain, completed using reference TRBV2 and TRBJ1-5, is EPEVTQTPSHQVTQMGQEVILRCVPISNHLYFYWYRQILGQKVEFLVSFYNNEISEKSEIFDDQFSVERPDGSNFTLKIRSTKLEDSAMYFCASSDRTGRQPQHFGDGTRLSIL.

The chain carries TRBV6-1 and TRBJ2-7; unclear D gene. V gave up 8 bases and J gave up 6 bases, with 14 bases separating them. This CDR3 is 12 amino acids long. Germline V gene lookup returns CDR1 MNHNS and CDR2 SASEGT. The CDR3 nucleotides are TGTGCCAGCCATGACTGGTGGTCCGAGCAGTACTTC. Translation gives CASHDWWSEQYF.

V is TRBV29-1 and J is TRBJ2-7, with D perhaps TRBD2 (6 bases). The CDR3 runs 12 residues. The V gene lost 5 bases and the J gene lost 3 bases, with 11 bases spanning the gap. Germline assignment: CDR1 SQVTM and CDR2 ANQGSEA. The CDR3, as DNA: TGCAGCGTTATTAGCGGAAACTACGAGCAGTACTTC. Protein product: CSVISGNYEQYF.

This sequence joins TRBV5-1 and TRBJ2-3; weak D call: TRBD1 (5 bases). Per the germline V gene, CDR1 is SGHRS and CDR2 is YFSETQ. Trimming stripped 4 bases from V and 6 bases from J, with 15 bases between. The CDR3 extends over 14 amino acids. In DNA, the CDR3 is TGCGCCAGCAGCCGGTCACAGGAATTTGATACGCAGTATTTT. Its protein is CASSRSQEFDTQYF.

This clone was detected a few times. The chain links TRBV7-2 to TRBJ2-7, with 7 bases identical to TRBD1. In germline, CDR1 is SGHTA, CDR2 FQGNSA. CDR3 length equals 14 residues. V shed 5 bases, J shed 2 bases, and the junction held 6 bases outside the gene matches. CDR3 sequence (DNA): TGTGCCAGCAGCGAAACCGGGACAGCCTACGAGCAGTACTTC. Protein: CASSETGTAYEQYF.

This sequence joins TRBV7-2 and TRBJ2-1; D is unclear. The CDR3 loop spans 13 amino acids. The germline V gene encodes CDR1 SGHTA and CDR2 FQGNSA. Trimming stripped 1 base from V and 9 bases from J, with 10 bases between. For the CDR3, the DNA is TGTGCCAGCAGCTTAGAAGTCGTCGGTGAGCAGTTCTTC. Translation: CASSLEVVGEQFF.

J is TRBJ1-2 and V is TRBV28; D not certain. Between the trimmed V and J ends, which lost 6 bases and 0 bases, there was a span of 14 bases. This CDR3 has 15 residues. Germline assignment: CDR1 MDHEN and CDR2 SYDVKM. The CDR3 DNA is TGTGCCAGCAGGGGCCATACGGCCGCTAACTATGGCTACACCTTC. Translated: CASRGHTAANYGYTF.

The CDR3 region is CASSPVSSGTDTQYF. The DNA of the CDR3 is TGTGCCAGCAGCCCCGTAAGTTCGGGCACAGATACGCAGTATTTT. The chain is built from TRBV4-2 and TRBJ2-3; no definite D call. V was cut by 4 bases and J by 1 base, with 12 bases left in between. The CDR3 spans 15 residues. Germline-derived CDR1 and CDR2 are LGHNA and YNFKEQ.

This chain joins TRBV10-2 and TRBJ2-7, with 11 bases aligning to TRBD1. The CDR3 sequence is 16 residues long. The J segment lost 2 bases and the V segment lost 3 bases, leaving 6 bases of the junction unmatched. The germline gives CDR1 WSHSY, CDR2 SAAADI. This CDR3 reads CASSDPGTGGTYEQYF. In DNA form, the CDR3 reads TGCGCCAGCAGTGATCCCGGGACAGGGGGGACCTACGAGCAGTACTTC.

The chain has TRBV28 and TRBJ1-1, with 10 bases fitting TRBD1. CDR1 and CDR2 (germline): MDHEN, SYDVKM. The CDR3 is made up of 14 amino acids. The trim removed 7 bases at V and 5 bases at J, leaving 7 bases unmatched. CDR3 protein: CASTWDRGVTEAFF. In DNA form, the CDR3 reads TGTGCCAGCACTTGGGACAGGGGTGTGACTGAAGCTTTCTTT.

The CDR3 nucleotides are TGCGCCAGCAGTGAGTCCGACAGGGAAGCTTTCTTT. Translation gives CASSESDREAFF. This chain links TRBV10-1 with TRBJ1-1; D is possibly TRBD1 (6 bases). Trimming stripped 0 bases from V and 8 bases from J, with 7 bases between. This CDR3 comprises 12 residues. The V gene's germline CDR1 is WNHNN and CDR2 SYGVQD (reference sequence).

CDR3 coding DNA: TGTGCCAGCAGTGCCGCGGAGCCTAACTATGGCTACACCTTC. Translated: CASSAAEPNYGYTF. The chain links TRBV28 to TRBJ1-2; D ambiguous. Germline CDR1 and CDR2: MDHEN and SYDVKM. Deletions cut 5 bases from V and 0 bases from J, with 10 bases between. The CDR3 sequence is 14 residues long.

This clone was counted once. The chain joins TRBV19 to TRBJ1-4, with D possibly TRBD1 on 5 matching bases. This CDR3 has 14 amino acids. The ends were cut back, 6 bases at V and 5 bases at J, with 13 bases in the middle. The germline V gene encodes CDR1 LNHDA and CDR2 SQIVND (reference sequence). As DNA, the CDR3 is TGTGCCAGTAGACTCCAAGGGGAAAATGAAAAACTGTTTTTT. This encodes CASRLQGENEKLFF.

The rearrangement uses TRBV6-5 and TRBJ2-5, with D uncertain. V lost 7 bases, J lost 2 bases, and 11 bases lay in between. Germline V gives CDR1 MNHEY, CDR2 SVGAGI. The CDR3 has 13 residues. CDR3 in amino acids: CASNPTDQETQYF. The CDR3 DNA sequence: TGTGCCAGCAACCCTACCGATCAAGAGACCCAGTACTTC.

The V and J genes are TRBV6-4 and TRBJ2-3, with TRBD2 matching over 9 bases. V lost 5 bases and J lost 0; bases outside the gene matches: 3. There are 15 residues in the CDR3. CDR1 is MRHNA and CDR2 is SNTAGT in the germline V gene. The CDR3 bases are TGTGCCAGCAGTATTCTAGCGGGGAGCACAGATACGCAGTATTTT. It encodes CASSILAGSTDTQYF.

This clone came up a few times. This chain links TRBV4-1 with TRBJ2-5; the match to TRBD2 covers 9 bases. The CDR3 runs to 11 residues. V dropped 3 bases and J dropped 10; count of bases not matched to a gene: 0. From germline, CDR1 is MGHRA and CDR2 YSYEKL. The CDR3 loop reads CASSQRGGQYF. CDR3 coding DNA: TGCGCCAGCAGCCAGCGGGGGGGCCAGTACTTC.

The rearrangement links TRBV6-6 to TRBJ2-5; D remains unclear. Trimming took 2 bases from V and 2 from J, leaving 9 bases between them. The CDR3 sequence is 14 residues long. Germline CDR1 MNHNY, CDR2 SVGAGI (reference sequence). CDR3 amino acids: CASSYSRWQETQYF. Here the CDR3 DNA reads TGTGCCAGCAGTTACAGCCGGTGGCAAGAGACCCAGTACTTC.

This chain connects TRBV25-1 to TRBJ1-4; TRBD1 matches at 12 bases. The CDR3 runs to 16 residues. V shed 2 bases and J 6 bases; nucleotides not matched to a gene: 4. Germline CDR1 and CDR2: MGHDK and SYGVNS. The chain's CDR3 is CASSENRDRGHEKLFF. The CDR3, as DNA: TGTGCCAGCAGTGAAAATCGGGACAGGGGGCATGAAAAACTGTTTTTT.